This TCR beta chain was captured in a study of control samples from healthy donors and cancer patients (dated by TCRdb to about 2020). Library prep was done by the immunoSEQ multiplex PCR assay. Sourced from immuneACCESS, this table was stored by TCRdb with only in-frame sequences that have V and J called. A share of the clones is absent; for the studies checked, an unresolved V gene accounts for under half, and the remainder has no known explanation. The sample contains some 130,000 clones, over 80% of them found a single time. The top ten hold less than 2.5% of the sample. Including cysteine and phenylalanine, the CDR3 has 14 amino acids. Only the CDR3 portion is preserved as DNA: 42 bases, with reading frame beginning at the first base. V is cut by 0 bases and J by 2 bases, and the space between the germline ends is 8 bases. Taken from the germline V gene, the CDR1 and CDR2 loops are MGHRA and YSYEKL.

In regard to this clone: Its antigen remains unidentified. No base qualities exist here, and no much larger clone lies one base off it.

The sequence joins TRBV4-1 to TRBJ2-7; the D gene cannot be resolved reliably. The sequencing sample was made of blood. This sequence was found in a woman aged 45 to 65 in good health. In nucleotides, the sequence is TGCGCCAGCAGCCAAGATATGTCAACCTACGAGCAGTACTTC. This sequence encodes CASSQDMSTYEQYF.